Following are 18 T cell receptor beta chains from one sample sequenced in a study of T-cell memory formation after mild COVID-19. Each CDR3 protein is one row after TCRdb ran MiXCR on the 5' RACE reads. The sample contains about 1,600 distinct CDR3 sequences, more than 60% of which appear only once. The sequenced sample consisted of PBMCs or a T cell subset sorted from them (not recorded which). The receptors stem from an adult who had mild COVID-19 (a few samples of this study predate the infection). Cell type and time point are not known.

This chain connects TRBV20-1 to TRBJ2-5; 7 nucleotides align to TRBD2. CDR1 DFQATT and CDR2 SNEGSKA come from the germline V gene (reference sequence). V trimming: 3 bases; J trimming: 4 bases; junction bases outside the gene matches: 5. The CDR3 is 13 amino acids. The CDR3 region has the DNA TGCAGTGCTAGCGGGGGGTCTTCAGAGACCCAGTACTTC. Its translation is CSASGGSSETQYF.

The CDR3 coding sequence is TGTGCCAGCAGCCCACTCAGGGTGAGGAATGAGCAGTTCTTC. This encodes CASSPLRVRNEQFF. The chain uses TRBV7-8 and TRBJ2-1, with a tentative D call TRBD1 (5 bases). V shed 5 bases and J shed 7 bases, with 15 bases lying between them. Germline V gene lookup returns CDR1 SGHVS and CDR2 FQNEAQ. This CDR3 comprises 14 residues.

The CDR3 region is CASSRSTGELFF. In nucleotides, the CDR3 is TGTGCCAGCAGTCGATCCACCGGGGAGCTGTTTTTT. The J gene is TRBJ2-2, the V gene TRBV12-3 or TRBV12-4; D not resolved. V lost 5 bases to trimming and J lost 4 bases, with 5 bases between them. There are 12 residues in the CDR3.

This chain's CDR3 is CASSPRAARGTYEQYV. Here the CDR3 DNA reads TGTGCCAGCAGTCCTAGGGCAGCTCGGGGCACCTACGAGCAGTACGTC. The rearrangement joins TRBV28 to TRBJ2-7; D might be TRBD1 or TRBD2, each matching 5 bases. CDR1 and CDR2 from the germline V gene are MDHEN and SYDVKM. The CDR3 covers 16 residues. Trimming left V 5 bases short and J 2 bases short, with 19 bases between.

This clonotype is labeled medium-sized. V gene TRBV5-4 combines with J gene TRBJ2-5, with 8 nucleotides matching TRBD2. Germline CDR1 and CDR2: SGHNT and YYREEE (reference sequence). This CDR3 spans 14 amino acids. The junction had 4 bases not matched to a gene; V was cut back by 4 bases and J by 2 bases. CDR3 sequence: CASSTRGGQETQYF. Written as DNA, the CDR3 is TGTGCCAGCAGCACCCGGGGGGGTCAAGAGACCCAGTACTTC.

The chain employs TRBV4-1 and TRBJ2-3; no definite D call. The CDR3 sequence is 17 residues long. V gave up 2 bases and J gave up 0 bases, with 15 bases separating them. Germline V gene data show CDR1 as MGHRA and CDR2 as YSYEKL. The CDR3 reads CASSQRTIVPSTDTQYF. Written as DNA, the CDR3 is TGCGCCAGCAGCCAACGGACGATCGTGCCTAGCACAGATACGCAGTATTTT.

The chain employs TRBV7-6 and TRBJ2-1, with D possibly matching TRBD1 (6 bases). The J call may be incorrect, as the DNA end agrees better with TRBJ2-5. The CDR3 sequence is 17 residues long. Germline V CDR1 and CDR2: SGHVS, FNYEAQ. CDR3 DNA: TGTGCCAGCAGCTCTCGAATACCGGGACACCTCCAAGAGACCCAGTACTTC. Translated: CASSSRIPGHLQETQYF.

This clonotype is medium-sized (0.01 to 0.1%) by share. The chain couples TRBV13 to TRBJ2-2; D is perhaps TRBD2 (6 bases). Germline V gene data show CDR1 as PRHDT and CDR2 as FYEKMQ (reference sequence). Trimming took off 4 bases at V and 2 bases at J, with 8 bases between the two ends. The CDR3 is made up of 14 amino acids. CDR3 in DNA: TGTGCCAGCAGCTGGGGGGTTAACACCGGGGAGCTGTTTTTT. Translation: CASSWGVNTGELFF.

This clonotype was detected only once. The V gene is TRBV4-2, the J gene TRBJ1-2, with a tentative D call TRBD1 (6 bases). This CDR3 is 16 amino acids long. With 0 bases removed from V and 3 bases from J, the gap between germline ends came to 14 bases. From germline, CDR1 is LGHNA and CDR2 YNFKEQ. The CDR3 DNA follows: TGTGCCAGCAGCCAAGAGGGGGGCCCCACCGACTATGGCTACACCTTC. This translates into CASSQEGGPTDYGYTF.

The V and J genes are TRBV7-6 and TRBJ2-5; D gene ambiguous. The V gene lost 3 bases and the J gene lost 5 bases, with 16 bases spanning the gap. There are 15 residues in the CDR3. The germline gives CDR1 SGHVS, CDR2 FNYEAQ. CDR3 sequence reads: CASSLTPGLKETQYF. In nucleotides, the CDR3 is TGTGCCAGCAGCTTGACCCCAGGCCTCAAGGAGACCCAGTACTTC.

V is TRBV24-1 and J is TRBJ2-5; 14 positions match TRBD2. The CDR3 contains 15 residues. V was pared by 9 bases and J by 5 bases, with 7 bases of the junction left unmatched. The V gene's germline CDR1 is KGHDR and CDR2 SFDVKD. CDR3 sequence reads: CATEGTSGGRETQYF. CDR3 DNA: TGTGCCACCGAAGGGACTAGCGGGGGCCGGGAGACCCAGTACTTC.

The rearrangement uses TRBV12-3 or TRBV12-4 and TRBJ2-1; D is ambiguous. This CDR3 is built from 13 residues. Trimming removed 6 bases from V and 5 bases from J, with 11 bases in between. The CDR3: CASSTFQNNEQFF. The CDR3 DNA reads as TGTGCCAGCAGCACGTTCCAAAACAATGAGCAGTTCTTC.

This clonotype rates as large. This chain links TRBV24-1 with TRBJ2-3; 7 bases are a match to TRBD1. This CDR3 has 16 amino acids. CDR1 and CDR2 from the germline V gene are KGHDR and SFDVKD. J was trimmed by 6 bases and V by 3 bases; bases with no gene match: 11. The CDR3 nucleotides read TGTGCCACCAGTGATCCAGGGACAGTGACTGGGGATACGCAGTATTTT. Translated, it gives CATSDPGTVTGDTQYF.

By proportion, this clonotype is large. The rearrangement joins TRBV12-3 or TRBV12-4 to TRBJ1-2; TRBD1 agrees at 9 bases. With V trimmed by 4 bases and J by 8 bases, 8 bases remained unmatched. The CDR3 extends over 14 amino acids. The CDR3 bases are TGTGCCAGCAGTTCGGGGACAGGGCCGGGAGGCTACACCTTC. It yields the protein CASSSGTGPGGYTF.

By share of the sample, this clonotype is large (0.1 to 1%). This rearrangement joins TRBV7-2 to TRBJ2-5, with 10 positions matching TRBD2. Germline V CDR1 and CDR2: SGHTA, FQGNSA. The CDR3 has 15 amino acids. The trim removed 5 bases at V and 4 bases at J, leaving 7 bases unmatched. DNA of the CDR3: TGTGCCAGCAGCCGCACTAGCGGGGTCGGAGAGACCCAGTACTTC. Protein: CASSRTSGVGETQYF.

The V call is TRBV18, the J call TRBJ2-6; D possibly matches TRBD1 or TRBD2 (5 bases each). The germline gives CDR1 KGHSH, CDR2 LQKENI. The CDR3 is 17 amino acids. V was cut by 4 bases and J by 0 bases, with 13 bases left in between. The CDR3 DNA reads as TGTGCCAGCTCACTCCGGGACGGAAGCTCTGGGGCCAACGTCCTGACTTTC. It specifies CASSLRDGSSGANVLTF. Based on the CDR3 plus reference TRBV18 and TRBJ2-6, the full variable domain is NAGVMQNPRHLVRRRGQEARLRCSPMKGHSHVYWYRQLPEEGLKFMVYLQKENIIDESGMPKERFSAEFPKEGPSILRIQQVVRGDSAAYFCASSLRDGSSGANVLTFGAGSRLTVL.

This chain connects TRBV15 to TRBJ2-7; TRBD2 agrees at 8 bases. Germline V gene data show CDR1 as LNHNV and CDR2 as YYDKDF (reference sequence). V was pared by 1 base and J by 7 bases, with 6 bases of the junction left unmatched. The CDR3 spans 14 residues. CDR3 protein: CATSRVSPSGEQYF. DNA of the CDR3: TGTGCCACCAGCAGAGTCTCACCTAGCGGGGAGCAGTACTTC. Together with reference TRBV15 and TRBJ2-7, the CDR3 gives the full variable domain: DAMVIQNPRYQVTQFGKPVTLSCSQTLNHNVMYWYQQKSSQAPKLLFHYYDKDFNNEADTPDNFQSRRPNTSFCFLDIRSPGLGDTAMYLCATSRVSPSGEQYFGPGTRLTVT.

In DNA, the CDR3 is TGTGCCAGCAGCGAGTTGGGACAGGGTGTTCGGGAGGGCCTGGCAGATACGCAGTATTTT. Its protein product is CASSELGQGVREGLADTQYF. This chain uses TRBV7-2 with TRBJ2-3; the D gene is possibly TRBD1 (9 bases). V was pared by 5 bases and J by 4 bases, with 31 bases between. The CDR3 contains 20 residues. From germline, CDR1 is SGHTA and CDR2 FQGNSA. Together with reference TRBV7-2 and TRBJ2-3, the CDR3 gives the full variable domain: GAGVSQSPSNKVTEKGKDVELRCDPISGHTALYWYRQSLGQGLEFLIYFQGNSAPDKSGLPSDRFSAERTGGSVSTLTIQRTQQEDSAVYLCASSELGQGVREGLADTQYFGPGTRLTVL.